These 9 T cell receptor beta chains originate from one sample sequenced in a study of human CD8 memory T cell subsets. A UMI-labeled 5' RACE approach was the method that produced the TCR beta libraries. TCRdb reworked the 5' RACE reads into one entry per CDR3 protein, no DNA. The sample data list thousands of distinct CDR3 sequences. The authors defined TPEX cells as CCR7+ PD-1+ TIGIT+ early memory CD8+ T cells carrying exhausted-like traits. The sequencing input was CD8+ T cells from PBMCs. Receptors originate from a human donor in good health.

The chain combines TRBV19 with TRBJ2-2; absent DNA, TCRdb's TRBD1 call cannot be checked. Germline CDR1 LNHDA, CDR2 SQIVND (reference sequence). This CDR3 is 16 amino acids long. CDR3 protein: CASSIDWTANTGELFF. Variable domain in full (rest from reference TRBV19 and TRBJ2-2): DGGITQSPKYLFRKEGQNVTLSCEQNLNHDAMYWYRQDPGQGLRLIYYSQIVNDFQKGDIAEGYSVSREKKESFPLTVTSAQKNPTAFYLCASSIDWTANTGELFFGEGSRLTVL.

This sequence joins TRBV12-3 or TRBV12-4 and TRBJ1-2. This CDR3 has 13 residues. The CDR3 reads CASSFRMSYGYTF.

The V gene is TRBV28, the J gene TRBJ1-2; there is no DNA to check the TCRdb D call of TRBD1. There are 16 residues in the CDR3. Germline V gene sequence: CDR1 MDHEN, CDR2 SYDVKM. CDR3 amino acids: CASSYRGIKANYGYTF.

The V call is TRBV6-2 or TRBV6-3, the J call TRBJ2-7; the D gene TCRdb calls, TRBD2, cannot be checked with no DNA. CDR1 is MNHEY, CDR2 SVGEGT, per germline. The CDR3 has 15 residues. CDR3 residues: CASSYPGLPPLRQYF.

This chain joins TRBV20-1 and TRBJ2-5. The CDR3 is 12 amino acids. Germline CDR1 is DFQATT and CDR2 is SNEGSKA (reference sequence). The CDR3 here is CSARSDGQTQYF.

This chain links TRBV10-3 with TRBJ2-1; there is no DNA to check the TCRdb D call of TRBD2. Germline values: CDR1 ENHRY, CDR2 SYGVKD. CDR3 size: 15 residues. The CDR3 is CAISPTSGNYNEQFF.

The CDR3 sequence is CAIQRPYQPRLQGSGTNEQFF. The chain links TRBV6-4 to TRBJ2-1; the TRBD1 assignment by TCRdb is unverifiable without DNA. The germline gives CDR1 MRHNA, CDR2 SNTAGT. This CDR3 comprises 21 residues.

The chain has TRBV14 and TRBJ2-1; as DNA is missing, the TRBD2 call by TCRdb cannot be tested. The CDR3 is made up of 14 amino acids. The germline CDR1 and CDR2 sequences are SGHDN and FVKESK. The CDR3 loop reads CASSHRLGLGEQFF.

The CDR3 loop reads CASSWDRPPEAFF. The chain combines TRBV7-9 with TRBJ1-1; TCRdb gives TRBD1 as the D gene, but with no DNA this cannot be confirmed. The V gene's germline CDR1 is SEHNR and CDR2 FQNEAQ (reference sequence). This CDR3 has 13 residues.